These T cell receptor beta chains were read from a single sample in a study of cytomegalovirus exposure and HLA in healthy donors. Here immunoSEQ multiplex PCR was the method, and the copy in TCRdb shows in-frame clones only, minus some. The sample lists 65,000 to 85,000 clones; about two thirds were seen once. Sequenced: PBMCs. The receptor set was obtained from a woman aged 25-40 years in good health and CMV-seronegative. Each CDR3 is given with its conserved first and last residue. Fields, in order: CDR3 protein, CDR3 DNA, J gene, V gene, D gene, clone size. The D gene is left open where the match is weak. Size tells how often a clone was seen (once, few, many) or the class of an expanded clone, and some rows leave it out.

CAIRDRDQPQHF TGTGCCATCCGGGACAGGGATCAGCCCCAGCATTTT TRBJ1-5 TRBV10-3 TRBD1 NA
CASSRWTGYSYEQYF TGTGCCAGCAGTAGATGGACAGGGTACTCCTACGAGCAGTACTTC TRBJ2-7 TRBV6-5 TRBD1 NA
CASSLGASYTDTQYF TGCGCCAGCAGCTTGGGGGCCAGCTACACAGATACGCAGTATTTT TRBJ2-3 TRBV5-1 NA NA
CASNPGGSTDTQYF TGTGCCAGTAACCCGGGGGGGAGCACAGATACGCAGTATTTT TRBJ2-3 TRBV19 TRBD2 NA
CASSQDSRGLYNEQFF TGCGCCAGCAGCCAAGACTCCAGGGGGCTTTACAATGAGCAGTTCTTC TRBJ2-1 TRBV4-3 TRBD1 NA
CASSLGLANTGELFF TGTGCCAGCAGCTTGGGACTAGCGAACACCGGGGAGCTGTTTTTT TRBJ2-2 TRBV5-6 NA NA
CASSRGQGAYTEAFF TGTGCCAGCAGCCGAGGACAGGGGGCGTACACTGAAGCTTTCTTT TRBJ1-1 TRBV4-1 TRBD1 NA
CASSLNPSGSTDTQYF TGCGCCAGCAGCTTGAACCCTAGCGGAAGCACAGATACGCAGTATTTT TRBJ2-3 TRBV5-1 TRBD2 NA
CAWSRAGRGPQYF TGTGCCTGGAGTAGAGCGGGCAGGGGGCCCCAGTACTTC TRBJ2-5 TRBV30 TRBD1 NA
CAISESHGTGVDYGYTF TGTGCCATCAGTGAGAGTCACGGGACAGGGGTTGACTATGGCTACACCTTC TRBJ1-2 TRBV10-3 TRBD1 NA
CSSSFQGAGSPLHF TGTTCCAGCAGCTTTCAGGGGGCTGGCTCACCCCTCCACTTT TRBJ1-6 TRBV7-9 TRBD1 NA
CASSLPGASYEQYF TGTGCCAGCAGCTTACCAGGGGCCTCCTACGAGCAGTACTTC TRBJ2-7 TRBV11-2 NA few
CASSLFGRENYEQYF TGTGCCAGCAGCTTGTTTGGTCGGGAAAACTACGAGCAGTACTTC TRBJ2-7 TRBV5-6 NA NA
CASSPKGLAGVRDTQYF TGTGCCAGCAGCCCAAAGGGCCTAGCGGGGGTTAGAGATACGCAGTATTTT TRBJ2-3 TRBV7-9 TRBD2 NA
CASSQLVIVTGGKETQYF TGCGCCAGCAGCCAATTGGTCATCGTGACAGGGGGAAAGGAGACCCAGTACTTC TRBJ2-5 TRBV4-1 TRBD1 NA
CASSRAGADTQYF TGTGCCAGCAGTCGGGCAGGGGCAGATACGCAGTATTTT TRBJ2-3 TRBV25-1 NA NA
CASSKLAGANENEQFF TGCGCCAGCAGTAAGCTAGCGGGGGCTAACGAGAATGAGCAGTTCTTC TRBJ2-1 TRBV5-1 TRBD2 NA
CASSPLGQGSGTEAFF TGCGCCAGCAGCCCCCTGGGACAGGGTTCTGGGACTGAAGCTTTCTTT TRBJ1-1 TRBV5-1 TRBD1 NA
CASSITGTASGNTIYF TGTGCCAGTAGTATAACTGGGACAGCCTCTGGAAACACCATATATTTT TRBJ1-3 TRBV19 TRBD1 NA
CASSLDRSSYEQYF TGTGCCAGCAGTTTGGACAGGTCTTCCTACGAGCAGTACTTC TRBJ2-7 TRBV6-6 TRBD1 NA
CAWSAAGGHEQYF TGTGCCTGGAGTGCCGCGGGGGGCCACGAGCAGTACTTC TRBJ2-7 TRBV30 TRBD2 NA
CASSNLWGDRSGNTIYF TGTGCCAGTAGTAACCTCTGGGGCGACAGGTCTGGAAACACCATATATTTT TRBJ1-3 TRBV19 NA NA
CASSIGTGVDEQYF TGTGCCAGTAGTATCGGGACAGGGGTCGACGAGCAGTACTTC TRBJ2-7 TRBV19 TRBD1 NA
CAWSVRTADTQYF TGTGCCTGGAGTGTAAGGACAGCAGATACGCAGTATTTT TRBJ2-3 TRBV30 NA once
CASSWQQETQYF TGTGCCAGCAGCTGGCAGCAAGAGACCCAGTACTTC TRBJ2-5 TRBV5-4 NA NA
CASSSTGRPTDTQYF TGTGCCAGCAGCTCGACAGGGCGCCCCACAGATACGCAGTATTTT TRBJ2-3 TRBV11-2 TRBD1 few
CASNPGQVKGSPLHF TGTGCCAGCAACCCAGGACAGGTCAAGGGGTCACCCCTCCACTTT TRBJ1-6 TRBV9 TRBD1 NA
CASSLYGGGQETQYF TGTGCCAGCAGTCTATACGGGGGGGGCCAAGAGACCCAGTACTTC TRBJ2-5 TRBV14 TRBD2 NA
CASSPARHAVGRGETQYF TGTGCCAGCTCACCAGCGCGGCACGCCGTGGGTAGGGGAGAGACCCAGTACTTC TRBJ2-5 TRBV18 NA NA
CASKLAGGFYGQYF TGCGCCAGCAAACTAGCGGGGGGATTCTACGGGCAGTACTTC TRBJ2-7 TRBV5-1 TRBD2 NA
CASSPEGRAGTEASF TGCGCCAGCAGCCCTGAGGGTAGGGCAGGCACTGAAGCTTCCTTT TRBJ1-1 TRBV5-1 NA NA
CASSENGRQPQHF TGTGCCAGCAGTGAAAATGGGCGACAGCCCCAGCATTTT TRBJ1-5 TRBV6-1 NA few
CASSARTGVTDTQYF TGTGCCAGCAGTGCGCGGACAGGGGTGACAGATACGCAGTATTTT TRBJ2-3 TRBV2 TRBD1 NA
CASSFSDRGLVNEQFF TGCGCCAGCAGCTTTTCGGACAGGGGCCTGGTAAATGAGCAGTTCTTC TRBJ2-1 TRBV4-1 TRBD1 NA
CASSGEDRPLNTEAFF TGTGCCAGCAGTGGGGAGGACAGGCCCCTGAACACTGAAGCTTTCTTT TRBJ1-1 TRBV6-6 TRBD1 NA